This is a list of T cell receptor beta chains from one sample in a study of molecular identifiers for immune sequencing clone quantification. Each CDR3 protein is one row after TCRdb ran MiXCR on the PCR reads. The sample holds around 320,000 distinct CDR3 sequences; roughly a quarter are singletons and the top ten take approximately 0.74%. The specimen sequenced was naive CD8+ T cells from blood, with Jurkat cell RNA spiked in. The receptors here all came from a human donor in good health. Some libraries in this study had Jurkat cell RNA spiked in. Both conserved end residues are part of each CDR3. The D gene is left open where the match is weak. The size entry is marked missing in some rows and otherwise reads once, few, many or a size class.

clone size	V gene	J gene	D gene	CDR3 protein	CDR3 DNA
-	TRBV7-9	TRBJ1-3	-	CASTDTRLSGSTIYF	TGTGCCAGCACCGACACCAGACTCTCTGGAAGCACCATATATTTT
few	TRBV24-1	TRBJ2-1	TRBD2	CATSDAGTNRYNEQFF	TGTGCCACCAGTGATGCCGGGACTAACAGGTACAATGAGCAGTTCTTC
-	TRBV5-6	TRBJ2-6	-	CASRPTGWVGAPVLPF	TGTGCCAGCCGCCCGACCGGGTGGGTGGGGGCCCCCGTCCTGCCTTTC
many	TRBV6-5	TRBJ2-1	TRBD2	CASSREGSYNEQFF	TGTGCCAGCAGTCGGGAGGGCTCCTACAATGAGCAGTTCTTC
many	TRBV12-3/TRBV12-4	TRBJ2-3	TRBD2	CASSSTASGGPGTDTQYF	TGTGCCAGCAGTAGCACGGCTAGCGGGGGGCCGGGCACAGATACGCAGTATTTT
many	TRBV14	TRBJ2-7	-	CASSQEGSDEQYF	TGTGCCAGCAGCCAAGAGGGCTCGGACGAGCAGTACTTC
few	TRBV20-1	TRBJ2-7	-	CSARDVAGPDYEQYF	TGCAGTGCTAGAGATGTTGCGGGACCGGACTACGAGCAGTACTTC
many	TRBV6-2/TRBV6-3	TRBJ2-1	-	CASSYISYNEQFF	TGTGCCAGCAGTTACATCTCCTACAATGAGCAGTTCTTC
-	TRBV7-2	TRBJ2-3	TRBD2	CARSPLAVITDTQFF	TGTGCCCGCAGCCCACTAGCGGTTATCACAGATACGCAGTTTTTT
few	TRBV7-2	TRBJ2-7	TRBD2	CASSLDLAGRGSYEQYF	TGTGCCAGCAGCTTAGACCTTGCCGGGAGGGGTTCTTACGAGCAGTACTTC
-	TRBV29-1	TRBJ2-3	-	CSVVLAREDTQYF	TGCAGCGTTGTCCTAGCGAGAGAAGATACGCAGTATTTT
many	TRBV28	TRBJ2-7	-	CASGRDPPYEQYF	TGTGCCAGCGGCCGGGATCCCCCCTACGAGCAGTACTTC
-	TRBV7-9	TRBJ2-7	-	CASSLGFMEQYF	TGTGCGAGCAGCTTAGGCTTTATGGAGCAGTACTTC
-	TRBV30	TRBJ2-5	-	CAWSSRRRLETQYF	TGTGCCTGGAGTAGCCGGCGGAGGTTAGAGACCCAGTACTTC
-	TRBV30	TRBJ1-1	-	CAWIEGGGTNTEAFF	TGTGCCTGGATCGAAGGGGGGGGAACGAACACTGAAGCTTTCTTT
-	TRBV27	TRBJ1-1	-	CASSWGRAGEAFF	TGTGCCAGCAGTTGGGGCAGGGCTGGCGAAGCTTTCTTT
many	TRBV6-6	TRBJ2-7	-	CASIPKEGTYEQYF	TGTGCCAGCATCCCGAAGGAGGGAACCTACGAGCAGTACTTC
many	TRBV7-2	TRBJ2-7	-	CASSPRPGVPPSWEQYF	TGTGCCAGCAGCCCCCGACCGGGAGTCCCTCCCTCCTGGGAGCAGTACTTC
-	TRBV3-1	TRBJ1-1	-	CASRPRWSENTEAFF	TGTGCCAGCCGCCCCCGGTGGAGTGAGAACACTGAAGCTTTCTTT
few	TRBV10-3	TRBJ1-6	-	CAISELPSARSLHF	TGTGCCATCAGTGAGCTTCCCTCCGCACGGTCCCTCCACTTT
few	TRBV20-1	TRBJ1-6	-	CSARGAGNSPLHF	TGCAGTGCTAGAGGGGCGGGGAATTCACCCCTCCACTTT
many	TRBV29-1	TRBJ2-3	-	CSVPILDTDTQYF	TGCAGCGTCCCAATTCTAGACACAGATACGCAGTATTTT
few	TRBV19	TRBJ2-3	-	CASSIGTGLTDTQYF	TGTGCCAGTAGTATAGGGACGGGACTCACAGATACGCAGTATTTT
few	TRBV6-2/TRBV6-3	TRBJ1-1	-	CASSTIGGTEAFF	TGTGCCAGCAGTACGATAGGGGGGACTGAAGCTTTCTTT
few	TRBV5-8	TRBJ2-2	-	CASTNTHRVVSTGELFF	TGTGCCAGCACCAACACTCACCGGGTAGTCTCCACCGGGGAGCTGTTTTTT
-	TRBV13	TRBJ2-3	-	CVSSVVWDTQYF	TGTGTCAGCAGCGTCGTTTGGGATACGCAGTATTTT
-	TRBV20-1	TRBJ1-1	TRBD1	CSARGQGSNAEAFF	TGCAGTGCTAGAGGACAGGGGTCTAACGCTGAAGCTTTCTTT
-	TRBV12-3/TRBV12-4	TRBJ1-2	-	CASGADLGGYTF	TGTGCCAGCGGAGCAGACTTAGGGGGCTACACCTTC
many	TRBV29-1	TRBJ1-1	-	CSAFPARSTEAFF	TGCAGCGCTTTCCCCGCCAGGAGCACTGAAGCTTTCTTT
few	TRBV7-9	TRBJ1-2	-	CASSSGPGFVNYGYTF	TGTGCCAGCAGCTCCGGTCCAGGGTTCGTTAACTATGGCTACACCTTC
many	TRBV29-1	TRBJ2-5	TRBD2	CSVVLAGEGETQYF	TGCAGCGTTGTCCTAGCGGGAGAGGGTGAGACCCAGTACTTC
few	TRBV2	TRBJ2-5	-	CASSEAAIRAQETQYF	TGTGCCAGCAGTGAAGCAGCAATCCGAGCCCAAGAGACCCAGTACTTC
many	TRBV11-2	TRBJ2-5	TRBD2	CASSPGERGFQETQYF	TGTGCCAGCAGCCCCGGGGAGCGGGGGTTCCAAGAGACCCAGTACTTC
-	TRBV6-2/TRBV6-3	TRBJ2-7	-	CASAPEGQYYEQYF	TGTGCCAGCGCCCCCGAAGGACAGTACTACGAGCAGTACTTC
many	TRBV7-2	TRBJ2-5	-	CATKEEGGLTLETQYF	TGTGCCACGAAGGAAGAGGGGGGCCTAACATTGGAGACCCAGTACTTC
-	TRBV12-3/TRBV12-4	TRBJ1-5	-	CASSLVQDQPQHF	TGTGCCAGCAGTTTAGTTCAGGATCAGCCCCAGCATTTT
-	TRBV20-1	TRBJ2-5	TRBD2	CSARSGGVLQETQYF	TGCAGTGCTAGAAGCGGGGGAGTCCTCCAAGAGACCCAGTACTTC
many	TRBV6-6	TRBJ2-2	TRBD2	CASSWTSADTGELFF	TGTGCCAGCAGTTGGACTAGCGCCGACACCGGGGAGCTGTTTTTT
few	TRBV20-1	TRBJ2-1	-	CSARNAGTQPNNEQFF	TGCAGTGCTAGAAACGCTGGCACCCAACCTAACAATGAGCAGTTCTTC
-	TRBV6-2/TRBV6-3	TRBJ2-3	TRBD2	CASSSSGGAIDTQYF	TGTGCCAGCAGCTCTAGCGGGGGGGCCATAGATACGCAGTATTTT
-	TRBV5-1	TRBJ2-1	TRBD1	CASDRDSHNEQFF	TGCGCCAGCGACCGGGACAGCCACAATGAGCAGTTCTTC
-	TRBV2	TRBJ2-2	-	CASLSLDFPGELFF	TGTGCCAGCCTCAGTCTCGATTTCCCCGGGGAGCTGTTTTTT
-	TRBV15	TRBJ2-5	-	CATSREYWTENQETQYF	TGTGCCACCAGCAGAGAATATTGGACAGAGAACCAAGAGACCCAGTACTTC
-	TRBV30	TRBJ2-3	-	CAWNSDGSSTDTQYF	TGTGCCTGGAACTCGGACGGGTCTAGCACAGATACGCAGTATTTT
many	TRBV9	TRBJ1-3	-	CASSPLRGNTIYF	TGTGCCAGCAGCCCCCTACGAGGAAACACCATATATTTT
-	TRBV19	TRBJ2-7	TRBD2	CASSIEGASGTRTQYEQYF	TGTGCCAGTAGTATCGAGGGGGCTAGCGGGACCAGGACGCAGTACGAGCAGTACTTC
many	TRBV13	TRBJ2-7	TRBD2	CASSPGTSPYEQYF	TGTGCCAGCAGCCCAGGGACTAGCCCCTACGAGCAGTACTTC
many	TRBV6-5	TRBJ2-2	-	CASSNSVPGELFF	TGTGCCAGCAGCAACTCTGTTCCCGGGGAGCTGTTTTTT